The clone carrying this T cell receptor (beta chain) was seen ten or more times. As yet, its antigen is unknown. This record comes from a study of T-cell reconstitution after alpha-beta-depleted transplantation in children. CDR3 length: 10 amino acids. The V end was cut by 6 bases, the J end by 9 bases, with 8 bases between. Unique molecular identifiers featured in how the TCRbeta library was prepared. MiXCR, run by TCRdb on the PCR reads, gives a single entry per CDR3 protein. The repertoire consists of about 830,000 distinct CDR3 sequences, with about 16% occurring once and the leading ten covering approximately 5%. Overall study results and limits: The main origin of T-cell counts and diversity one year after transplant was newly produced T cells. Recipient T cells and thymic progenitors that survived gave rise to the high TCRbeta diversity observed at day 60 in some patients. Reportedly, only several hundred clones from non-depleted graft cells drove alpha-beta T-cell counts at about two months.

The chain recombines TRBV12-3 or TRBV12-4 with TRBJ1-1; D gene ambiguous. The sample was PBMCs, mostly from graft donor cells, taken 360 days after TCRalphabeta/CD19-depleted stem cell transplant. The sequence was obtained from a male patient between 5 and 17 years old who had a stem cell transplant for acute lymphoblastic leukemia, so the T cells may come from the graft donor. CDR3 sequence: CASRVPKAFF. The CDR3 DNA sequence: TGTGCCAGCAGGGTCCCTAAAGCTTTCTTT.